This T cell receptor beta chain was recovered during a study of OX40 agonist ivuxolimab in advanced cancers. For the study at large: Ivuxolimab, an antibody acting as an agonist of OX40 (CD134), was used to treat patients.

CDR1 and CDR2 (germline): SGHRS, YFSETQ. The CDR3 totals 14 residues. Deletions cut 0 bases from V and 2 bases from J, with 8 bases between. Repertoires were generated with immunoSEQ multiplex PCR, while TCRdb's copy carries only in-frame clones and drops some. The sample has 72,000 or so clones; around 85% are singletons. This clone was picked up a small number of times. Other DNA sequences from this sample encode an identical CDR3 as well. The source of this sequence is an adult with an advanced solid tumor such as melanoma, head and neck, liver or kidney cancer. The material sequenced was CD4+ or CD8+ T cells sorted from blood, taken in a trial of the OX40 agonist ivuxolimab. The chain carries TRBV5-1 and TRBJ1-2; unclear D gene. The CDR3 is CASSLESVNYGYTF. DNA of the CDR3: TGCGCCAGCAGCTTGGAGTCAGTCAACTATGGCTACACCTTC.